Each of the 4 T cell receptor beta chains below was sequenced from the same sample in a study of cytomegalovirus exposure and HLA in healthy donors. The PCR used 60 Vbeta and 13 Jbeta primers. The protocol was immunoSEQ multiplex PCR, while the TCRdb copy is restricted to in-frame clones and leaves out a portion. The sample lists 42,000 or so clones, 40% to 60% seen once, with 12% in the top ten. The material sequenced was PBMCs. These TCRs come from a human donor in good health.

The chain uses TRBV5-3 and TRBJ2-1; the match to TRBD2 covers 11 bases. TRBV5-3 is identified as an open reading frame with a role that is uncertain. Trimming took 1 base from V and 8 from J; bases not matched to a gene: 8. The CDR3 length is 16 residues. CDR3 nucleotide sequence: TGTGCCAGAAGCTTGATTAGCGGGAGGGCCCGGGATGAGCAGTTCTTC. This translates into CARSLISGRARDEQFF.

The J gene is TRBJ1-6, the V gene TRBV5-6; TRBD1 might be the D (5 bases). CDR1 is SGHDT and CDR2 is YYEEEE in the germline V gene. The CDR3 runs 16 residues. The V gene lost 6 bases and the J gene lost 6 bases, with 19 bases spanning the gap. The CDR3 DNA follows: TGTGCCAGCAACTCCGTCAGGGCGATATTTAATTCACCCCTCCACTTT. This translates into CASNSVRAIFNSPLHF.

This clone turned up a few times. This chain uses TRBV19 with TRBJ1-2; 7 positions match TRBD1. This CDR3 region has 15 residues. Germline assignment: CDR1 LNHDA and CDR2 SQIVND (reference sequence). V shed 1 base and J 2 bases; nucleotides not matched to a gene: 4. The chain's CDR3 is CASSIVSGGNYGYTF. The DNA of the CDR3 is TGTGCCAGTAGTATAGTTTCAGGGGGGAACTATGGCTACACCTTC.

The chain combines TRBV11-3 with TRBJ2-1, with 9 bases fitting TRBD1. The CDR3 runs to 14 residues. Per germline, CDR1 SGHNT and CDR2 YENEEA. The junction had 4 bases not matched to a gene; V was cut back by 4 bases and J by 6 bases. The CDR3 nucleotides read TGTGCCAGCAGCTCCCGACAGGGGGGCAATGAGCAGTTCTTC. This sequence encodes CASSSRQGGNEQFF.